The sequence of this T cell receptor beta chain was determined in a study of CD8 T cells in ankylosing spondylitis. This clonotype came up many times. Antigen specificity is unknown. TCR beta libraries were made by quantitative 5'-RACE with molecular barcodes. TCRdb fed the 5' RACE reads into MiXCR, producing one record per CDR3 protein. The sample carries about 240,000 distinct CDR3 sequences, 10% recorded once. Regarding the study as a whole: Matched synovial fluid from ankylosing spondylitis patients was reported to be enriched for disease-linked clones. For ankylosing spondylitis blood, a TCR beta motif of fewer than 10 highly homologous variants appeared characteristic. Both synovial fluid and blood in reactive arthritis had previously been reported to carry some motif variants.

V lost 2 bases, J lost 4 bases, and 11 bases lay in between. Germline assignment: CDR1 SGHTA and CDR2 FQGNSA. The CDR3 is 15 residues long. The receptor comes from a male donor with ankylosing spondylitis or in good health (not recorded which). The V gene is TRBV7-2, the J gene TRBJ2-2, with D possibly TRBD1 on 5 matching bases. Sequencing was performed on blood, either unsorted or a sorted T cell fraction (not recorded which). The CDR3: CASSLRQGGTGELFF. CDR3 nucleotides: TGTGCCAGCAGCTTAAGGCAGGGTGGCACCGGGGAGCTGTTTTTT.